The T cell receptor beta chain under discussion was sequenced for a study of blood T cell repertoires in COVID-19. Study as a whole: Donors in the United States, Italy and Spain gave samples during acute or convalescent COVID-19. PBMCs, B-cell-depleted T cells, or T cells provided the cDNA or gDNA that made up the material.

It was during active infection that Seattle patients were enrolled and then longitudinally followed. V was shortened by 0 bases and J by 6 bases, with 8 bases between the two germline ends. The CDR3 has 14 amino acids. Germline V CDR1 and CDR2: KGHDR, SFDVKD. As originally analysed: From reference gene primer amplification, estimates of nucleated cell counts were derived. Data came from immunoSEQ multiplex PCR; TCRdb stores just in-frame clones and leaves some out. The D gene and trimming were derived from the DNA, and the V and J assignments and clone size from that table. The sample has approximately 350,000 clones, around 86% seen once.

The TCR comes from a woman between 45 and 65 years old with COVID-19, enrolled during active disease. The V and J genes are TRBV24-1 and TRBJ2-1; D gene unclear. Material for sequencing was peripheral blood. The CDR3 DNA reads TGTGCCACCAGTGATTTGCGCCAGTCCAATGAGCAGTTCTTC. Amino acids: CATSDLRQSNEQFF.